This T cell receptor (beta chain) was profiled in a study of T cell repertoires in cytomegalovirus infection. Looking at the study overall: Researchers turned to recently identified HLA-C-restricted CMV epitopes as well as well-studied HLA-B-restricted ones. Through public TCR beta signatures, both CMV infection and matching HLA type were indicated. Points from the study as a whole: Within the response measured ex vivo, HLA-C-restricted CMV-specific TCR beta clonotypes were dominant.

The germline gives CDR1 SEHNR, CDR2 FQNEAQ (reference sequence). The CDR3 runs to 15 residues. The ends were cut back, 3 bases at V and 2 bases at J, with 13 bases in the middle. This clonotype was detected a few times. The antigen remains unidentified. TCRdb analysed the reads with MiXCR anew, one entry per CDR3 protein. Here the sample spans fewer than 950,000 distinct CDR3 sequences, about 30% being singletons. This receptor was identified in a human donor in good health (CMV status not recorded). Some clones in this sample may be carry-over from other donors' samples. The sample consisted of cultured CD8+ T cells from PBMCs, taken from culture after CMV antigen stimulation. The gene calls are TRBV7-9 and TRBJ2-5; D is undetermined. This CDR3 reads CASSFLTPRQETQYF. The CDR3 region has the DNA TGTGCCAGCAGCTTTCTCACCCCCCGTCAAGAGACCCAGTACTTC.